Sequencing of this T cell receptor (beta chain) was carried out in a study of blood T cells in healthy people across ages. Broader study findings: Diversity of TCR beta per million T cells declined in a roughly linear way with age.

Trimming removed 5 bases from V and 7 bases from J; junction bases left unmatched: 7. CDR3 size: 15 residues. As concerns this clonotype: Its target is unknown.

A second PCR, run for about 7 to 11 cycles, used a sample-barcoded 5' primer plus a J-beta primer mix. TCRdb recomputed calls from the 5' RACE reads with MiXCR, one row per CDR3 protein. The sample has fewer than 600,000 distinct CDR3 sequences; 25% to 35% are singletons. No fewer than 7 million PBMCs went into each sample. These data were also reused for a study on T cells of mothers and their children. That study reports: A few healthy Caucasian mothers and their six children were the donors. Related and unrelated pairs show similar thymic shaping of TCR recombination output.

The sequencing sample was made of blood. The receptor was isolated from a boy aged 2 to 10 in good health. The chain recombines TRBV12-3 or TRBV12-4 with TRBJ2-3; 12 bases align to TRBD2. This chain's CDR3 is CASSPTSGGRNTQYF. CDR3 DNA sequence: TGTGCCAGCAGTCCCACTAGCGGGGGGCGGAATACGCAGTATTTT.